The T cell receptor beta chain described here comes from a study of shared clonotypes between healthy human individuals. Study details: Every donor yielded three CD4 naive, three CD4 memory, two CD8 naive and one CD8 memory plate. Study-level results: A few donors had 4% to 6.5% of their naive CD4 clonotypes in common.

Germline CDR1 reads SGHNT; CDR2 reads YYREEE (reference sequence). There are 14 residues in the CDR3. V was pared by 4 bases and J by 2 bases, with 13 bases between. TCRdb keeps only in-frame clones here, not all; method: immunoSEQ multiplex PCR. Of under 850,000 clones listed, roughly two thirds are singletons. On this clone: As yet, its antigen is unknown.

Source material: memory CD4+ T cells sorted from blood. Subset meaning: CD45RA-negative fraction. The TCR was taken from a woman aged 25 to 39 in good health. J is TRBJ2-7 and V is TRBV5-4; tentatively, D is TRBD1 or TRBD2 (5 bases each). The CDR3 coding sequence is TGTGCCAGCAGCCAGGGACGTACCCCCTACGAGCAGTACTTC. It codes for CASSQGRTPYEQYF.